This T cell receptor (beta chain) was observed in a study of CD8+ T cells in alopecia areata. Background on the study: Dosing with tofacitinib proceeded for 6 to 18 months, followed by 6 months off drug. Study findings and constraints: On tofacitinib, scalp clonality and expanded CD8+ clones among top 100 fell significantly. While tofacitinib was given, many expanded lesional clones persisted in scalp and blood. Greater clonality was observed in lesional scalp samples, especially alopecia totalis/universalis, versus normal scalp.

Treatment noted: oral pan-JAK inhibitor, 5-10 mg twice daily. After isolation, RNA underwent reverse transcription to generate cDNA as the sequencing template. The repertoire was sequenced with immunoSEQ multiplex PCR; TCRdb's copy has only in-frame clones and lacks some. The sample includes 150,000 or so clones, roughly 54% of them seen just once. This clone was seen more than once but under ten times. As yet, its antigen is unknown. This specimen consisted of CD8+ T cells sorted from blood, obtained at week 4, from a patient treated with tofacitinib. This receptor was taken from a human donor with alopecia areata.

CDR3: CASSEQNTEAFF. In nucleotides, the CDR3 is TGTGCCAGCAGCGAACAAAACACTGAAGCTTTCTTT. V gene TRBV5-6 combines with J gene TRBJ1-1; D is undetermined. The CDR3 has 12 residues. Trimming took off 4 bases at V and 2 bases at J, with 6 bases between the two ends. Germline-derived CDR1 and CDR2 are SGHDT and YYEEEE. Together with reference TRBV5-6 and TRBJ1-1, the CDR3 gives the full variable domain: DAGVTQSPTHLIKTRGQQVTLRCSPKSGHDTVSWYQQALGQGPQFIFQYYEEEERQRGNFPDRFSGHQFPNYSSELNVNALLLGDSALYLCASSEQNTEAFFGQGTRLTVV.